This TCR beta chain is from a study of blood T cell repertoires in COVID-19. Germline loops: CDR1 SGHAT, CDR2 FQNNGV. V shed 6 bases and J shed 2 bases, with 16 bases lying between them. The CDR3 runs 15 residues. Under the authors' procedure: From reference gene primer amplification, estimates of nucleated cell counts were derived. Data came from immunoSEQ multiplex PCR; TCRdb stores just in-frame clones and leaves some out. The DNA was the basis for D and trimming; V, J and clone size are from that table. Counted here are over 120,000 clones, about 90% occurring once; the ten biggest clones make up around 11%. Across 20 to 25 US areas, participants ranged in age from about 18 to 100 years. Cohorts were determined from participant-reported clinical history.

Sample: PBMCs or T cells enriched from blood (not recorded which). The receptor was isolated from a man aged 55 to 69 who had recovered from COVID-19. V is TRBV11-2 and J is TRBJ1-1, with D unresolved. CDR3 nucleotide sequence: TGTGCCAGCAGGCCCCCAGGAGGCCCTAACACTGAAGCTTTCTTT. Translating it yields CASRPPGGPNTEAFF. The full variable domain, completed using reference TRBV11-2 and TRBJ1-1, is EAGVAQSPRYKIIEKRQSVAFWCNPISGHATLYWYQQILGQGPKLLIQFQNNGVVDDSQLPKDRFSAERLKGVDSTLKIQPAKLEDSAVYLCASRPPGGPNTEAFFGQGTRLTVV.